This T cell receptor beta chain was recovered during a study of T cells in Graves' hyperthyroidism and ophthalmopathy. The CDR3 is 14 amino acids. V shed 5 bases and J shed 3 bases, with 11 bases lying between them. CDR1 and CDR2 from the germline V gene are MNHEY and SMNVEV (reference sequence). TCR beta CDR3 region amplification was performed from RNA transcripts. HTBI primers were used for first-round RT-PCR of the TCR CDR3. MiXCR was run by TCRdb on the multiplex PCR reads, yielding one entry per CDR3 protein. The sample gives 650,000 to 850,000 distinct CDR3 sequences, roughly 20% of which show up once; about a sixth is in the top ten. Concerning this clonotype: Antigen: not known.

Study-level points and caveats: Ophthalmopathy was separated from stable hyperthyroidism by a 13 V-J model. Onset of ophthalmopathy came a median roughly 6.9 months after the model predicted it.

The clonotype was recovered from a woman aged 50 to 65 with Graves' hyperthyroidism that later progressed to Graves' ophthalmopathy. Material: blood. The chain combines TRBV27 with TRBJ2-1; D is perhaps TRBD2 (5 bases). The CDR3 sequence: CASSREINYNEQFF. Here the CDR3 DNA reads TGTGCCAGCAGTAGGGAGATCAACTACAATGAGCAGTTCTTC.